This TCR beta chain was found in a study of beta chain features in type 1 diabetes. The study's findings and limits: In all four CD4+ subsets, TCRB CDR3 length was significantly, moderately reduced in type 1 diabetes.

This clone was picked up many times. Its antigen remains unidentified. The germline gives CDR1 MRHNA, CDR2 SNTAGT. The CDR3 is 13 amino acids. Trimming pared 7 bases from V and 10 bases from J, leaving 14 bases between. The sequenced template was cDNA made from the entire isolated RNA. Using immunoSEQ multiplex PCR, the repertoire was profiled, and TCRdb retains in-frame clones only, with some absent. In the table there are 300,000 or so clones, around 9.7% of which are singletons. The chain has TRBV6-4 and TRBJ1-6; possible D gene TRBD1, 5 bases. The receptor's source is a young man with type 1 diabetes. The sequenced material came from central memory CD4+ T cells from blood. This CDR3 reads CASTFGHGSPLHF. CDR3 sequence (DNA): TGTGCCAGCACCTTCGGACACGGCTCACCCCTCCACTTT.